The source of this T cell receptor beta chain is a study of neurological immune-mediated disorders. Unsorted libraries were generated from 2 million PBMCs held at -80 degrees C. The V end lost 0 bases, the J end lost 2 bases, and 12 bases lay between the germline ends. Germline V gene lookup returns CDR1 SGHRS and CDR2 YFSETQ. CDR3 size: 15 residues. This clonotype occurred many times. The authors made cDNA by 5'RACE with 10-nucleotide random UMIs. Each sequencing run yielded over 160 million TCR-beta sequences from 15-18 subjects. Via MiXCR, TCRdb re-called the 5' RACE reads, giving one row per CDR3 protein. This table holds about 60,000 distinct CDR3 sequences, 3% to 4% found once.

This sequence joins TRBV5-1 and TRBJ2-7, with unresolved D. The receptor was derived from a woman aged 55-70 years with multiple sclerosis. Sequencing was performed on PBMCs. The DNA of the CDR3 is TGCGCCAGCAGCTTGGGGTCTAGTATTACCTACGAGCAGTACTTC. Encoded protein: CASSLGSSITYEQYF.